This is a list of T cell receptor beta chains from one sample in a study of Graves' ophthalmopathy and Graves' hyperthyroidism. TCRdb used MiXCR to reprocess the multiplex PCR reads, holding one entry per CDR3 protein. The repertoire holds around 600,000 distinct CDR3 sequences, with 35% to 45% as singletons. Sequencing was carried out using peripheral blood. The source is an adult man with Graves' ophthalmopathy. CDR3s leave out the opening cysteine and the closing phenylalanine or tryptophan.

v_call cdr3_aa
TRBV7-3 ASSLGGTERGSPLH
TRBV24-1 ATSDGQGISGANVLT
TRBV24-1 ATSDQRTDYEQY
TRBV12-3/TRBV12-4 ASSLGFSSQPQH
TRBV5-4 ASSLDSSETQY
TRBV10-3 ASGEGNYEQY
TRBV29-1 SVSDRAYGYT
TRBV19 ASAEGVMRYQPQH
TRBV7-2 ASSPGQGARQQY
TRBV27 ACGLAGVEQY
TRBV24-1 ATQHGTVNTEAF
TRBV29-1 SVDRGTSVGF
TRBV25-1 ASSYRPAANTGELF
TRBV25-1 ACSASDRVHGYT
TRBV9 ASSEGDRPNEKLF
TRBV29-1 SVEDRAGNQPQH
TRBV2 ASSEFGSENQPQH
TRBV4-1 ASSHRQGSNTGELF
TRBV4-1 ASSQDYRGSSPLH
TRBV6-1 ASSYRRTGGGYT
TRBV20-1 SASTGASNQPLH
TRBV7-2 ASTSDEQF
TRBV5-1 ASSDGPGAPGYT
TRBV12-3/TRBV12-4 ASSPEGLAGGPGELF
TRBV27 ASRRQDYNSPLH
TRBV12-3/TRBV12-4 ASSGTLSYEQY
TRBV10-3 AISESRGNEH
TRBV19 ASRIGQGFTGELF
TRBV20-1 SARVWEGNEKLF
TRBV29-1 SVEPEGDHEQY
TRBV14 ASSQSFVGELF
TRBV10-3 AISEGEGNEKLF
TRBV5-6 ASSQGQGHSPLH
TRBV19 ASSNDPSTDTQY
TRBV7-2 ASSIQGLGSNQPQH
TRBV12-3/TRBV12-4 ASSLFQGWAYEQY
TRBV6-5 ASSNRAGYT
TRBV19 ASSMPQFGTEAF
TRBV5-5 ASSLSGYFYEQY
TRBV4-1 ASSQEINEQY